The clone carrying this TCR beta chain was recorded a few times. Its target is unknown. This entry is derived from a study of T cell repertoires in cytomegalovirus infection. In germline, CDR1 is MNHNY, CDR2 SVGAGI (reference sequence). The CDR3 is 14 amino acids. The J segment lost 8 bases and the V segment lost 2 bases, leaving 5 bases of the junction unmatched. One entry per CDR3 protein results from TCRdb running MiXCR on the reads. The table lists roughly 860,000 distinct CDR3 sequences, approximately 29% of them singletons, with around 12% in the top ten. This chain uses TRBV6-6 with TRBJ2-1, with 8 positions matching TRBD1. Sample: cultured CD8+ T cells from PBMCs, taken from culture after CMV antigen stimulation. The receptor was derived from a human donor in good health (CMV status not recorded). Some clones in this sample may be carry-over from other donors' samples. Here the CDR3 DNA reads TGTGCCAGCAGTTACCTGGACAGGGTGGATGAGCAGTTCTTC. Encoded protein: CASSYLDRVDEQFF.